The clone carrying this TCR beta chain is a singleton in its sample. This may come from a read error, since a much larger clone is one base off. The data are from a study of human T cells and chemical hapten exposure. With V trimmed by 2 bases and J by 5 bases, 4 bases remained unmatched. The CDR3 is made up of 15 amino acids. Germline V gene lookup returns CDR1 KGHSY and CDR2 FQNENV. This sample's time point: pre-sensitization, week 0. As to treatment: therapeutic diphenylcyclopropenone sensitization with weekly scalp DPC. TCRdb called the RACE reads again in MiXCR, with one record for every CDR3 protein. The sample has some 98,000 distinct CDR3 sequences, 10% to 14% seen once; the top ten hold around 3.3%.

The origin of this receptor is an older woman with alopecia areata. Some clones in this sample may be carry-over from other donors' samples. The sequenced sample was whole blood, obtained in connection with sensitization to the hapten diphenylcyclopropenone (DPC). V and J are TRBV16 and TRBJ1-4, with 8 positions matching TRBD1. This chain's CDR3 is CASSQVTGVNEKLFF. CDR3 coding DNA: TGTGCCAGCAGCCAAGTGACAGGGGTAAATGAAAAACTGTTTTTT. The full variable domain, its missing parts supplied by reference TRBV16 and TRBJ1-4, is GEEVAQTPKHLVRGEGQKAKLYCAPIKGHSYVFWYQQVLKNEFKFLISFQNENVFDETGMPKERFSAKCLPNSPCSLEIQATKLEDSAVYFCASSQVTGVNEKLFFGSGTQLSVL.